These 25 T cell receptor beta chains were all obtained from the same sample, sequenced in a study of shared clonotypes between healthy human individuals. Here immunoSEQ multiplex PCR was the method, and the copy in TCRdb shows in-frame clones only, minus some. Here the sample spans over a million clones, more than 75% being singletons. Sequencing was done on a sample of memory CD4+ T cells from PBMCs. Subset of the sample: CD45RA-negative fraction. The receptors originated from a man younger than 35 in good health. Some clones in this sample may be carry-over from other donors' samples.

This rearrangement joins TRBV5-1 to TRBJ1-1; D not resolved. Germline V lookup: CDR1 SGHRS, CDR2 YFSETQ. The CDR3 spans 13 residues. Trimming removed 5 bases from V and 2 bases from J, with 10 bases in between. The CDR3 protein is CASRATVNTEAFF. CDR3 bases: TGCGCCAGCAGGGCAACAGTCAACACTGAAGCTTTCTTT. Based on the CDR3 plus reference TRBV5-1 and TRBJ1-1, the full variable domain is KAGVTQTPRYLIKTRGQQVTLSCSPISGHRSVSWYQQTPGQGLQFLFEYFSETQRNKGNFPGRFSGRQFSNSRSEMNVSTLELGDSALYLCASRATVNTEAFFGQGTRLTVV.

CDR3 loop: CASSSFRETQYF. CDR3 bases: TGTGCCAGCAGCTCCTTTCGAGAGACCCAGTACTTC. This chain uses TRBV7-2 with TRBJ2-5, with unresolved D. Trimming left V 4 bases short and J 4 bases short, with 7 bases between. Germline values: CDR1 SGHTA, CDR2 FQGNSA. The length of the CDR3 is 12 residues.

CDR3 in DNA: TGTGCCAGTAGTATGGGCGGAACAACTAACCACTATGGCTACACCTTC. Its protein product is CASSMGGTTNHYGYTF. The chain employs TRBV19 and TRBJ1-2; D is undetermined. CDR1 and CDR2 (germline): LNHDA, SQIVND (reference sequence). There are 16 residues in the CDR3. V gave up 3 bases and J gave up 3 bases, with 17 bases separating them.

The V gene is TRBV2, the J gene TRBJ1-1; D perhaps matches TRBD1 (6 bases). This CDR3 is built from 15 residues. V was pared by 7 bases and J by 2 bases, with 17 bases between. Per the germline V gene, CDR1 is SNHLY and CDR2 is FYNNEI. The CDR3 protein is CASIRGLRENTEAFF. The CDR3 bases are TGTGCCAGCATCCGGGGGCTCCGTGAAAACACTGAAGCTTTCTTT.

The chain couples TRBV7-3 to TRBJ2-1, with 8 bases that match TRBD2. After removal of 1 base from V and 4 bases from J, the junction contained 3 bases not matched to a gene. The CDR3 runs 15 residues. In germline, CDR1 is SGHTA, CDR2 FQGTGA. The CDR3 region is CASSLIPGGYNEQFF. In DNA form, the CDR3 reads TGTGCCAGCAGCTTAATTCCGGGGGGGTACAATGAGCAGTTCTTC.

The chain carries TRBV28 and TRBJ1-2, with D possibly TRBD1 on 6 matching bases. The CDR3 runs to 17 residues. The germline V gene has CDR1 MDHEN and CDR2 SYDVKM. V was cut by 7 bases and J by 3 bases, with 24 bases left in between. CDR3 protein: CASKPQGLSPVHYGYTF. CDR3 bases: TGTGCCAGCAAACCACAGGGTTTGTCCCCGGTCCACTATGGCTACACCTTC.

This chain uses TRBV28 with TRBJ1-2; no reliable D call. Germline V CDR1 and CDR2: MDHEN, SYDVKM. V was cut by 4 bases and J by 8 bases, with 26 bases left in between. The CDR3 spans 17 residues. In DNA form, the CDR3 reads TGTGCCAGCAGTTCGCGGTTGCCCTCGGAGAGTAACGGGGGCTACACCTTC. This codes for CASSSRLPSESNGGYTF.

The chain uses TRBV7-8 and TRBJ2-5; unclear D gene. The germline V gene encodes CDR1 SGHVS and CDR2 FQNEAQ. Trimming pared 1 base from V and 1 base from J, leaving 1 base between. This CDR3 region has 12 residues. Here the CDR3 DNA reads TGTGCCAGCAGCTTAGTCCAAGAGACCCAGTACTTC. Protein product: CASSLVQETQYF. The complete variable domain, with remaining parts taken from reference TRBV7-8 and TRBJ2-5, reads GAGVSQSPRYKVAKRGQDVALRCDPISGHVSLFWYQQALGQGPEFLTYFQNEAQLDKSGLPSDRFFAERPEGSVSTLKIQRTQQEDSAVYLCASSLVQETQYFGPGTRLLVL.

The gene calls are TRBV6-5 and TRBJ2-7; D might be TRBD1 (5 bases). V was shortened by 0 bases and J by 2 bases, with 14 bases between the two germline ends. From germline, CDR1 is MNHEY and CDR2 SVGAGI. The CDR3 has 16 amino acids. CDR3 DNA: TGTGCCAGCAGTTACTCCTACCTGGACATAACCTACGAGCAGTACTTC. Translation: CASSYSYLDITYEQYF.

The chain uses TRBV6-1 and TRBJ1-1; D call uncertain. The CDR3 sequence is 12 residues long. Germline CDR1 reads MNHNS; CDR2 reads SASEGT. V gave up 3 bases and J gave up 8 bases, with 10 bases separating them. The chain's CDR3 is CASSEGRWEAFF. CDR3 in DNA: TGTGCCAGCAGTGAGGGCAGATGGGAAGCTTTCTTT.

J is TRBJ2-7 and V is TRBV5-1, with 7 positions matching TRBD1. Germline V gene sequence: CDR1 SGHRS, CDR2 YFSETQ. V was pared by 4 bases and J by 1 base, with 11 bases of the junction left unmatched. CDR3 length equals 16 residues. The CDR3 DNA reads TGCGCCAGCAGCCCAAATCGACAGGGTTCTTCCTACGAGCAGTACTTC. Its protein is CASSPNRQGSSYEQYF.

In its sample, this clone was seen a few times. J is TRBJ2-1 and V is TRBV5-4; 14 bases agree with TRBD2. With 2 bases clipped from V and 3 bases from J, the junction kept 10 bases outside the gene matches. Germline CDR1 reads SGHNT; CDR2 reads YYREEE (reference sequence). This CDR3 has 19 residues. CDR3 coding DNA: TGTGCCAGCAGCTTTCCTGGGACTAGCGGGAGTGGTATCTACAATGAGCAGTTCTTC. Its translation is CASSFPGTSGSGIYNEQFF.

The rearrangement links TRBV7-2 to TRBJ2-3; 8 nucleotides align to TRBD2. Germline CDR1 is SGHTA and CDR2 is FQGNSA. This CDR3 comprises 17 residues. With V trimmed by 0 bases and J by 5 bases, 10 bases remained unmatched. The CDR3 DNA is TGTGCCAGCAGCTTAGCCTTTGCGGGAGGACGTGGAGATACGCAGTATTTT. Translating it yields CASSLAFAGGRGDTQYF.

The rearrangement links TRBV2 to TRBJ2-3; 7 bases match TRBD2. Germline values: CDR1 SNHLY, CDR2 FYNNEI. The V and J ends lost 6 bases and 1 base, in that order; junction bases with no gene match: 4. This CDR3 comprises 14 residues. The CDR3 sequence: CASRYTSGTDTQYF. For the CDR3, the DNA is TGTGCCAGCAGATACACTAGCGGCACAGATACGCAGTATTTT.

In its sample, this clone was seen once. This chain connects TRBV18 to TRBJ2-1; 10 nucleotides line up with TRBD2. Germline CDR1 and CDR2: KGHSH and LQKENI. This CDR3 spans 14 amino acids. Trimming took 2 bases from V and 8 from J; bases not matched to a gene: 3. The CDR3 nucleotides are TGTGCCAGCTCACCAAACCTAGCGGGGGATGAGCAGTTCTTC. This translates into CASSPNLAGDEQFF.

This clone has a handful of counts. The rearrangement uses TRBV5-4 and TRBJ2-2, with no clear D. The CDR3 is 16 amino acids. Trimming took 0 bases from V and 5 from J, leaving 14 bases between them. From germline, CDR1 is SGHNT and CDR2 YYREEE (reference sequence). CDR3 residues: CASSLESTVVTGELFF. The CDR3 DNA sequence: TGTGCCAGCAGCTTGGAAAGTACGGTCGTTACCGGGGAGCTGTTTTTT.

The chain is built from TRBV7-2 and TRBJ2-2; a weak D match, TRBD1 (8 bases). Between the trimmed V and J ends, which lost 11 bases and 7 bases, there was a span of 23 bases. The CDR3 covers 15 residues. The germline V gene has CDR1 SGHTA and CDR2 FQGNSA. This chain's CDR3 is CASRLQGGTVGELFF. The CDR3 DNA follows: TGTGCCTCAAGGTTACAGGGGGGGACCGTCGGGGAGCTGTTTTTT. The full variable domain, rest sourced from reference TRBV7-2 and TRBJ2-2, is GAGVSQSPSNKVTEKGKDVELRCDPISGHTALYWYRQSLGQGLEFLIYFQGNSAPDKSGLPSDRFSAERTGGSVSTLTIQRTQQEDSAVYLCASRLQGGTVGELFFGEGSRLTVL.

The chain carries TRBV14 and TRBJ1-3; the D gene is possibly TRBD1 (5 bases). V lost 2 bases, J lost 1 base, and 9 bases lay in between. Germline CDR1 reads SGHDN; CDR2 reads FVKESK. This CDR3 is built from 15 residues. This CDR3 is CASSQRTLSGNTIYF. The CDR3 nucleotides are TGTGCCAGCAGCCAACGGACACTTTCTGGAAACACCATATATTTT. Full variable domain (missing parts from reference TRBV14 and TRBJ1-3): EAGVTQFPSHSVIEKGQTVTLRCDPISGHDNLYWYRRVMGKEIKFLLHFVKESKQDESGMPNNRFLAERTGGTYSTLKVQPAELEDSGVYFCASSQRTLSGNTIYFGEGSWLTVV.

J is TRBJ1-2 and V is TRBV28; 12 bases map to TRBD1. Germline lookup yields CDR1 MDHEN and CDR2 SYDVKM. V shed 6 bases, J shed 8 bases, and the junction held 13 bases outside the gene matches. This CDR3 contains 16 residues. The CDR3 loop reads CASSHLPGQGAGGYTF. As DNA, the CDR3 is TGTGCCAGCAGCCATCTTCCGGGACAGGGGGCGGGAGGCTACACCTTC.

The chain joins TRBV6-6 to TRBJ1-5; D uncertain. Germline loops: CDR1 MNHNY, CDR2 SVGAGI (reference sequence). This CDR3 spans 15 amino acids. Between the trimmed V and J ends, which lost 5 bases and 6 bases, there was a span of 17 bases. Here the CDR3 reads CASSDPWGISQPQHF. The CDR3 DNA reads TGTGCCAGCAGTGACCCTTGGGGTATATCTCAGCCCCAGCATTTT.

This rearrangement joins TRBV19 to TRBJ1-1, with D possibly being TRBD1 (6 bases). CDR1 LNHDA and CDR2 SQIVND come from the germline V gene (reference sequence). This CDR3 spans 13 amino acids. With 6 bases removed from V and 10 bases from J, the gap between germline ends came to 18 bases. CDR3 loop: CASRTGVPGAAFF. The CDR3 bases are TGTGCCAGTAGGACCGGGGTCCCGGGGGCAGCTTTCTTT.

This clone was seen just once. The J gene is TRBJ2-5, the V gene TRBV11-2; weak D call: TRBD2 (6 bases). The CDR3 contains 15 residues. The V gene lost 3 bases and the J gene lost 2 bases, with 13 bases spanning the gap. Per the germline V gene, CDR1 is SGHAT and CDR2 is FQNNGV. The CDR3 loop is CASSLWAGSQETQYF. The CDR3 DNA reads TGTGCCAGCAGCTTGTGGGCGGGGAGTCAAGAGACCCAGTACTTC.

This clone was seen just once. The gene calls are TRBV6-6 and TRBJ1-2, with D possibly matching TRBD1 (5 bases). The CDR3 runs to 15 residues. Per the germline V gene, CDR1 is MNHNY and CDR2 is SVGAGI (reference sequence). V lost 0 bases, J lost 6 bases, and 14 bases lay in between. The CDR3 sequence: CASSYSDTGVDGYTF. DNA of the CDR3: TGTGCCAGCAGTTACTCAGACACGGGGGTAGATGGCTACACCTTC.

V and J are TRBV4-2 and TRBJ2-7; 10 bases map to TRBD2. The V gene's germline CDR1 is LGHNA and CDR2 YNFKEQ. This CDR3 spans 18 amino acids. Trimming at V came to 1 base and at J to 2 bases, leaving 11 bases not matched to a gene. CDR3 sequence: CASSQGASGRVVTYEQYF. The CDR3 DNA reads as TGTGCCAGCAGCCAAGGGGCAAGCGGGAGGGTGGTAACCTACGAGCAGTACTTC.

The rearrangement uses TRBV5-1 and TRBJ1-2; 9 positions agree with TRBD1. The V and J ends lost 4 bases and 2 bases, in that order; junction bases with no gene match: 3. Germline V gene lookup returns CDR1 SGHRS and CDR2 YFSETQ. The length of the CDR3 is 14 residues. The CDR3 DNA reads TGCGCCAGCAGCCGGGGACAGGGAAACTATGGCTACACCTTC. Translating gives CASSRGQGNYGYTF.